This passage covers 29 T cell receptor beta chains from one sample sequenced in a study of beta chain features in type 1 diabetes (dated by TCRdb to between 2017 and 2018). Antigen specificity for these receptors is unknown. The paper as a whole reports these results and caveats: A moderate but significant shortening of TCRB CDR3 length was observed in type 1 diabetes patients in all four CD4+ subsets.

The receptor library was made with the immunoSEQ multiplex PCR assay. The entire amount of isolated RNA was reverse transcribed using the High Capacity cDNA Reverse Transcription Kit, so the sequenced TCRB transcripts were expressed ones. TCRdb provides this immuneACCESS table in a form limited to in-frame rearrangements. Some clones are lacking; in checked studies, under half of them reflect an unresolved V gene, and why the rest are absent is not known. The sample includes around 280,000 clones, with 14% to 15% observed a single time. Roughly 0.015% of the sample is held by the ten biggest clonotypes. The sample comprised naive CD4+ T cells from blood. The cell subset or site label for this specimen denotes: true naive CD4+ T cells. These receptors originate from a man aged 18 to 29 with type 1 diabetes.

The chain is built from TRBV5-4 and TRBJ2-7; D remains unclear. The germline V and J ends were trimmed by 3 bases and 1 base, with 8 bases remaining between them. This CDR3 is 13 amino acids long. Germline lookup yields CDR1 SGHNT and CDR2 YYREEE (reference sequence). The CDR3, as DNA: TGTGCCAGCAGCTGGGCAGGTTCCTACGAGCAGTACTTC. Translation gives CASSWAGSYEQYF.

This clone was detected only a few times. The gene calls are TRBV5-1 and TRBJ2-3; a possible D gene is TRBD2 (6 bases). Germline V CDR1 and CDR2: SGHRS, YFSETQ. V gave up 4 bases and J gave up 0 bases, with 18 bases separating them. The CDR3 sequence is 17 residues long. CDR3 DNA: TGCGCCAGCAGCGACCCCGGGGCGGGGAGGAGCACAGATACGCAGTATTTT. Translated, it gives CASSDPGAGRSTDTQYF. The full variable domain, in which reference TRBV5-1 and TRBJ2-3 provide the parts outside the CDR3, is KAGVTQTPRYLIKTRGQQVTLSCSPISGHRSVSWYQQTPGQGLQFLFEYFSETQRNKGNFPGRFSGRQFSNSRSEMNVSTLELGDSALYLCASSDPGAGRSTDTQYFGPGTRLTVL.

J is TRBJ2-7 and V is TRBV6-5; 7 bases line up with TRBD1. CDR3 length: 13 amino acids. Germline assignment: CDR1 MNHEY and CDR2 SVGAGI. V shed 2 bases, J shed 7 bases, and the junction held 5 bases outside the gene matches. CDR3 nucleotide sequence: TGTGCCAGCAGTTACAGGGGGCAGGGAGAGCAGTACTTC. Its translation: CASSYRGQGEQYF.

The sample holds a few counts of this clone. The CDR3 spells CSGGLREQFF. The CDR3 coding sequence is TGCAGTGGGGGACTTCGTGAGCAGTTCTTC. V and J are TRBV20-1 and TRBJ2-1; D is possibly TRBD2 (6 bases). The length of the CDR3 is 10 residues. The germline V and J ends were trimmed by 7 bases and 9 bases, with 10 bases remaining between them. CDR1 DFQATT and CDR2 SNEGSKA come from the germline V gene (reference sequence).

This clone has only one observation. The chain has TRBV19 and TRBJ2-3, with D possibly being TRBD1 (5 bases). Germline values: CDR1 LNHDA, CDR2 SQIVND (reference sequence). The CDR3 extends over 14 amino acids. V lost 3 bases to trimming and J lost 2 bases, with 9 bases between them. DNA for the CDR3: TGTGCCAGTAGTATGCAGGGCCCCACAGATACGCAGTATTTT. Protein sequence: CASSMQGPTDTQYF. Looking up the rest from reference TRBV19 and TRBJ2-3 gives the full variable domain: DGGITQSPKYLFRKEGQNVTLSCEQNLNHDAMYWYRQDPGQGLRLIYYSQIVNDFQKGDIAEGYSVSREKKESFPLTVTSAQKNPTAFYLCASSMQGPTDTQYFGPGTRLTVL.

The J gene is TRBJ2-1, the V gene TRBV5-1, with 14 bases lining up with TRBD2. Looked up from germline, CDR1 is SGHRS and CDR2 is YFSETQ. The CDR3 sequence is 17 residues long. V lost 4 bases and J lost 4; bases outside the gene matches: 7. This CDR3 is CASSPRTSGGPYNEQFF. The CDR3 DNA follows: TGCGCCAGCAGCCCCCGGACTAGCGGGGGGCCTTACAATGAGCAGTTCTTC.

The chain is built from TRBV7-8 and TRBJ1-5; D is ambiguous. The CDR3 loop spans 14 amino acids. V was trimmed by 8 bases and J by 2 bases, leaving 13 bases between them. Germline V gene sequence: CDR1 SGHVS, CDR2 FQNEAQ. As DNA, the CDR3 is TGTGCCAGCGGAGATACACGACGCAATCAGCCCCAGCATTTT. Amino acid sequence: CASGDTRRNQPQHF. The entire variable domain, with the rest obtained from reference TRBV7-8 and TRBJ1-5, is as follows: GAGVSQSPRYKVAKRGQDVALRCDPISGHVSLFWYQQALGQGPEFLTYFQNEAQLDKSGLPSDRFFAERPEGSVSTLKIQRTQQEDSAVYLCASGDTRRNQPQHFGDGTRLSIL.

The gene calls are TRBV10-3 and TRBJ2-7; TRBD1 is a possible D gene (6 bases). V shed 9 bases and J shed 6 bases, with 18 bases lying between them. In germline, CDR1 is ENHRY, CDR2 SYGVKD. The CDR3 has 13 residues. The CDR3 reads CAMEERDMGEQYF. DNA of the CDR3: TGTGCCATGGAGGAACGGGACATGGGCGAGCAGTACTTC.

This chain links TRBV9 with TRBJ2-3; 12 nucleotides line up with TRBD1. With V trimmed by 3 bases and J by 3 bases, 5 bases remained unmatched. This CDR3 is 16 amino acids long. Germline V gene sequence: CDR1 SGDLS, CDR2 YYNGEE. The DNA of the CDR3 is TGTGCCAGCAGCGGACGGGACAGGGGGCTTACAGATACGCAGTATTTT. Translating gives CASSGRDRGLTDTQYF.

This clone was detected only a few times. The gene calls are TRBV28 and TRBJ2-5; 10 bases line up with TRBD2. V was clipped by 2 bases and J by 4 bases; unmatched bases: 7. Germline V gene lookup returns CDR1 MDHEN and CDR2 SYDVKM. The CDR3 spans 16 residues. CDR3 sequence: CASSLSLAGVRETQYF. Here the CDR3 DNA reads TGTGCCAGCAGTTTAAGTCTAGCGGGAGTGAGAGAGACCCAGTACTTC.

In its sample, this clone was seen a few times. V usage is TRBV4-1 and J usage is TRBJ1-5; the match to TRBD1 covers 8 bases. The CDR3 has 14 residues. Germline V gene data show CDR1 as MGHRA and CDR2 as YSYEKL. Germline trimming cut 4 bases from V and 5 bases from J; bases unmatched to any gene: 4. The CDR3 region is CASSRSGGDQPQHF. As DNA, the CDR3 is TGCGCCAGCAGCCGTTCAGGGGGCGATCAGCCCCAGCATTTT.

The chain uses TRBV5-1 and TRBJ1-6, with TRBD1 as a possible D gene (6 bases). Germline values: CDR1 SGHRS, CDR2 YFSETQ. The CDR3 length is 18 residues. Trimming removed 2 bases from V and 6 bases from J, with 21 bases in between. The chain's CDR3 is CASSFSGTSAPSNSPLHF. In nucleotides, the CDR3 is TGCGCCAGCAGCTTCTCCGGGACATCGGCGCCTAGTAATTCACCCCTCCACTTT.

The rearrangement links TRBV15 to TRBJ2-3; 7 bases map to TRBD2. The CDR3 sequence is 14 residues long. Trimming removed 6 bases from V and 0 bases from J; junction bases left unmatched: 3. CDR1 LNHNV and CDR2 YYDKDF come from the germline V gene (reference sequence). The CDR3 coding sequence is TGTGCCACCAGGACTAGCCTGAGCACAGATACGCAGTATTTT. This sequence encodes CATRTSLSTDTQYF.

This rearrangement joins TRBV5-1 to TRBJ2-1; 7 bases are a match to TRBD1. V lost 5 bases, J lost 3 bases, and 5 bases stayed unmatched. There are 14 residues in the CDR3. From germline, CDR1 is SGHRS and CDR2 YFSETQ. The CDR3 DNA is TGCGCCAGCAGGGGGACAGATTTCTACAATGAGCAGTTCTTC. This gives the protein CASRGTDFYNEQFF.

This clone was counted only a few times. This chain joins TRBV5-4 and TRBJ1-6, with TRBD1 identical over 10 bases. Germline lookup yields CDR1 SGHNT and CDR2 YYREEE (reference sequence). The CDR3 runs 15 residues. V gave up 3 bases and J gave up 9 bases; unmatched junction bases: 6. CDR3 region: CASSSGQGLGSPLHF. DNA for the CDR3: TGTGCCAGCAGCTCGGGACAGGGGTTAGGTTCACCCCTCCACTTT.

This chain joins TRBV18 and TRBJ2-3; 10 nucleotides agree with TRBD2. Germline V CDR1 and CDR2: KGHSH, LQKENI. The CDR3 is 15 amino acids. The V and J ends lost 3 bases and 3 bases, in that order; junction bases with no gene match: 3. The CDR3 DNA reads TGTGCCAGCTCACCCAAGCGGGGGGGTACAGATACGCAGTATTTT. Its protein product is CASSPKRGGTDTQYF.

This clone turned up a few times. The CDR3 DNA follows: TGTGCCAGCACCCGAAGCCTCTCCTACGAGCAGTACTTC. Translated: CASTRSLSYEQYF. The chain combines TRBV28 with TRBJ2-7; D remains ambiguous. CDR3 length equals 13 residues. The V end lost 7 bases, the J end lost 0 bases, and 10 bases lay between the germline ends. The germline V gene encodes CDR1 MDHEN and CDR2 SYDVKM.

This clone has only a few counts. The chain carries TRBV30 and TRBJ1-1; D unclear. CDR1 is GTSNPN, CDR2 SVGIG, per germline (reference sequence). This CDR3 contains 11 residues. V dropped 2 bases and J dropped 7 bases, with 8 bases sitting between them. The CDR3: CAWSPGHEAFF. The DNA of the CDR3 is TGTGCCTGGAGTCCTGGGCATGAAGCTTTCTTT.

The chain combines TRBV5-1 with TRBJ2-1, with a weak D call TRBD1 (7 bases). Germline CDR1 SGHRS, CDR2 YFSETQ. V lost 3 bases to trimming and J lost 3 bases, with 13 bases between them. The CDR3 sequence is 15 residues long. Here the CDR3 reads CASSSEGQNYNEQFF. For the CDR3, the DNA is TGCGCCAGCAGCTCGGAGGGACAGAACTACAATGAGCAGTTCTTC.

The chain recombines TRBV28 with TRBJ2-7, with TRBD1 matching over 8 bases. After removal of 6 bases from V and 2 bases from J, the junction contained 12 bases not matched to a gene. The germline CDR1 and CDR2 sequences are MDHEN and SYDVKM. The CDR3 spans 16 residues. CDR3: CASSSSGTGNPYEQYF. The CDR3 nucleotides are TGTGCCAGCAGCTCATCCGGGACAGGTAATCCCTACGAGCAGTACTTC.

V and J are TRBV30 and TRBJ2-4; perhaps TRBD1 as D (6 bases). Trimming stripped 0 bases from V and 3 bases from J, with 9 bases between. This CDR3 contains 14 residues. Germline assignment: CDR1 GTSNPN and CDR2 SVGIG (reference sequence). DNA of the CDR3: TGTGCCTGGAGTGTTGTGGACAGCAAAAACATTCAGTACTTC. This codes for CAWSVVDSKNIQYF.

CDR3 protein: CASSSLGSSYNEQFF. CDR3 nucleotides: TGTGCCAGCAGTTCACTTGGGAGCTCCTACAATGAGCAGTTCTTC. The rearrangement uses TRBV7-2 and TRBJ2-1; tentative D call: TRBD2 (5 bases). Trimming pared 6 bases from V and 0 bases from J, leaving 12 bases between. This CDR3 has 15 amino acids. CDR1 SGHTA and CDR2 FQGNSA come from the germline V gene.

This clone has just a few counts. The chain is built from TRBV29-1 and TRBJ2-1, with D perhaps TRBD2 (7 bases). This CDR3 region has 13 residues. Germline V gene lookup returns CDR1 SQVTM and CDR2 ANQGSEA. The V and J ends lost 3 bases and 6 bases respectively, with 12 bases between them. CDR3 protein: CSVERGLSNEQFF. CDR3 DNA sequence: TGCAGCGTTGAGCGGGGGCTCTCCAATGAGCAGTTCTTC.

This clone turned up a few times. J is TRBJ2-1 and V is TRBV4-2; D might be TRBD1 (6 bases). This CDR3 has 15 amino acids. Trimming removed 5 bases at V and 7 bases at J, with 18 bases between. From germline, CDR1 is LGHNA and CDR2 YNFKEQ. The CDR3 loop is CASSGRQGKMNEQFF. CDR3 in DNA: TGTGCCAGCAGCGGACGGCAGGGGAAGATGAATGAGCAGTTCTTC.

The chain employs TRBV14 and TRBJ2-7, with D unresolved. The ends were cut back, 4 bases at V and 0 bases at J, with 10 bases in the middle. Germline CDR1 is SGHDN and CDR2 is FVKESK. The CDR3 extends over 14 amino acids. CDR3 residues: CASSPWLSSYEQYF. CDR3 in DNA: TGTGCCAGCAGCCCCTGGCTCAGCTCCTACGAGCAGTACTTC.

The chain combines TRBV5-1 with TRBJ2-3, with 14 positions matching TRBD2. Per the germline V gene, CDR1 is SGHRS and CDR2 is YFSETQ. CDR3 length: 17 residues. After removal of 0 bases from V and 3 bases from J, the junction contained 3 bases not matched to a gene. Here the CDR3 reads CASSLGLAGGPTDTQYF. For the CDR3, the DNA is TGCGCCAGCAGCTTGGGACTAGCGGGAGGGCCTACAGATACGCAGTATTTT.

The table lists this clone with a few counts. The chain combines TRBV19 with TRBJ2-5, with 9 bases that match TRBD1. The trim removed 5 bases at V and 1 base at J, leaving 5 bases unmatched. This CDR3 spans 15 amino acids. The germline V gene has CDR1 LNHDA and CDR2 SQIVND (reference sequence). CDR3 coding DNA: TGTGCCAGTAGTCGCGGACAGGGGCTCCAAGAGACCCAGTACTTC. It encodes CASSRGQGLQETQYF.

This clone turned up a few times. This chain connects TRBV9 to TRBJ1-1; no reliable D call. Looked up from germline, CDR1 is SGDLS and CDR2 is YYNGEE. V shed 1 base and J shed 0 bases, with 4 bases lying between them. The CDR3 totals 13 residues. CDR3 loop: CASSVRVNTEAFF. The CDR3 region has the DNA TGTGCCAGCAGCGTACGTGTGAACACTGAAGCTTTCTTT. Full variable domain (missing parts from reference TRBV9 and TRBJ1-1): DSGVTQTPKHLITATGQRVTLRCSPRSGDLSVYWYQQSLDQGLQFLIQYYNGEERAKGNILERFSAQQFPDLHSELNLSSLELGDSALYFCASSVRVNTEAFFGQGTRLTVV.

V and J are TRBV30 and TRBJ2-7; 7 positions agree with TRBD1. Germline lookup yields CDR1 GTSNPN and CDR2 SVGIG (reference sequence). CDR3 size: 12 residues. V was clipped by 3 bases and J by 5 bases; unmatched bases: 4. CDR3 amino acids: CAWSRQGHEQYF. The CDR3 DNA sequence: TGTGCCTGGAGCCGACAGGGCCACGAGCAGTACTTC.